What follows is one T cell receptor beta chain and its context. The antigen is undetermined. These data come from a study of OX40 agonist ivuxolimab in advanced cancers. Study-wide findings and caveats: The CD4+ and CD8+ T cells in the blood had expanded clonally by week 6 at 0.1 to 3.0 mg/kg.

The germline V gene has CDR1 SGHDT and CDR2 YYEEEE. V lost 0 bases and J 8 bases, leaving 8 bases between the germline ends. This CDR3 has 12 amino acids. The protocol was immunoSEQ multiplex PCR, while the TCRdb copy is restricted to in-frame clones and leaves out a portion. In the table there are more than 10,000 clones, about 75% of which are singletons. This chain uses TRBV5-6 with TRBJ1-1; D gene ambiguous. The source is an adult with an advanced solid tumor such as melanoma, head and neck, liver or kidney cancer. This sample comprised CD4+ or CD8+ T cells sorted from blood, obtained in a trial of the OX40 agonist ivuxolimab. In DNA form, the CDR3 reads TGTGCCAGCAGCTTGGGGTCGGTAGAAGCTTTCTTT. Protein product: CASSLGSVEAFF.